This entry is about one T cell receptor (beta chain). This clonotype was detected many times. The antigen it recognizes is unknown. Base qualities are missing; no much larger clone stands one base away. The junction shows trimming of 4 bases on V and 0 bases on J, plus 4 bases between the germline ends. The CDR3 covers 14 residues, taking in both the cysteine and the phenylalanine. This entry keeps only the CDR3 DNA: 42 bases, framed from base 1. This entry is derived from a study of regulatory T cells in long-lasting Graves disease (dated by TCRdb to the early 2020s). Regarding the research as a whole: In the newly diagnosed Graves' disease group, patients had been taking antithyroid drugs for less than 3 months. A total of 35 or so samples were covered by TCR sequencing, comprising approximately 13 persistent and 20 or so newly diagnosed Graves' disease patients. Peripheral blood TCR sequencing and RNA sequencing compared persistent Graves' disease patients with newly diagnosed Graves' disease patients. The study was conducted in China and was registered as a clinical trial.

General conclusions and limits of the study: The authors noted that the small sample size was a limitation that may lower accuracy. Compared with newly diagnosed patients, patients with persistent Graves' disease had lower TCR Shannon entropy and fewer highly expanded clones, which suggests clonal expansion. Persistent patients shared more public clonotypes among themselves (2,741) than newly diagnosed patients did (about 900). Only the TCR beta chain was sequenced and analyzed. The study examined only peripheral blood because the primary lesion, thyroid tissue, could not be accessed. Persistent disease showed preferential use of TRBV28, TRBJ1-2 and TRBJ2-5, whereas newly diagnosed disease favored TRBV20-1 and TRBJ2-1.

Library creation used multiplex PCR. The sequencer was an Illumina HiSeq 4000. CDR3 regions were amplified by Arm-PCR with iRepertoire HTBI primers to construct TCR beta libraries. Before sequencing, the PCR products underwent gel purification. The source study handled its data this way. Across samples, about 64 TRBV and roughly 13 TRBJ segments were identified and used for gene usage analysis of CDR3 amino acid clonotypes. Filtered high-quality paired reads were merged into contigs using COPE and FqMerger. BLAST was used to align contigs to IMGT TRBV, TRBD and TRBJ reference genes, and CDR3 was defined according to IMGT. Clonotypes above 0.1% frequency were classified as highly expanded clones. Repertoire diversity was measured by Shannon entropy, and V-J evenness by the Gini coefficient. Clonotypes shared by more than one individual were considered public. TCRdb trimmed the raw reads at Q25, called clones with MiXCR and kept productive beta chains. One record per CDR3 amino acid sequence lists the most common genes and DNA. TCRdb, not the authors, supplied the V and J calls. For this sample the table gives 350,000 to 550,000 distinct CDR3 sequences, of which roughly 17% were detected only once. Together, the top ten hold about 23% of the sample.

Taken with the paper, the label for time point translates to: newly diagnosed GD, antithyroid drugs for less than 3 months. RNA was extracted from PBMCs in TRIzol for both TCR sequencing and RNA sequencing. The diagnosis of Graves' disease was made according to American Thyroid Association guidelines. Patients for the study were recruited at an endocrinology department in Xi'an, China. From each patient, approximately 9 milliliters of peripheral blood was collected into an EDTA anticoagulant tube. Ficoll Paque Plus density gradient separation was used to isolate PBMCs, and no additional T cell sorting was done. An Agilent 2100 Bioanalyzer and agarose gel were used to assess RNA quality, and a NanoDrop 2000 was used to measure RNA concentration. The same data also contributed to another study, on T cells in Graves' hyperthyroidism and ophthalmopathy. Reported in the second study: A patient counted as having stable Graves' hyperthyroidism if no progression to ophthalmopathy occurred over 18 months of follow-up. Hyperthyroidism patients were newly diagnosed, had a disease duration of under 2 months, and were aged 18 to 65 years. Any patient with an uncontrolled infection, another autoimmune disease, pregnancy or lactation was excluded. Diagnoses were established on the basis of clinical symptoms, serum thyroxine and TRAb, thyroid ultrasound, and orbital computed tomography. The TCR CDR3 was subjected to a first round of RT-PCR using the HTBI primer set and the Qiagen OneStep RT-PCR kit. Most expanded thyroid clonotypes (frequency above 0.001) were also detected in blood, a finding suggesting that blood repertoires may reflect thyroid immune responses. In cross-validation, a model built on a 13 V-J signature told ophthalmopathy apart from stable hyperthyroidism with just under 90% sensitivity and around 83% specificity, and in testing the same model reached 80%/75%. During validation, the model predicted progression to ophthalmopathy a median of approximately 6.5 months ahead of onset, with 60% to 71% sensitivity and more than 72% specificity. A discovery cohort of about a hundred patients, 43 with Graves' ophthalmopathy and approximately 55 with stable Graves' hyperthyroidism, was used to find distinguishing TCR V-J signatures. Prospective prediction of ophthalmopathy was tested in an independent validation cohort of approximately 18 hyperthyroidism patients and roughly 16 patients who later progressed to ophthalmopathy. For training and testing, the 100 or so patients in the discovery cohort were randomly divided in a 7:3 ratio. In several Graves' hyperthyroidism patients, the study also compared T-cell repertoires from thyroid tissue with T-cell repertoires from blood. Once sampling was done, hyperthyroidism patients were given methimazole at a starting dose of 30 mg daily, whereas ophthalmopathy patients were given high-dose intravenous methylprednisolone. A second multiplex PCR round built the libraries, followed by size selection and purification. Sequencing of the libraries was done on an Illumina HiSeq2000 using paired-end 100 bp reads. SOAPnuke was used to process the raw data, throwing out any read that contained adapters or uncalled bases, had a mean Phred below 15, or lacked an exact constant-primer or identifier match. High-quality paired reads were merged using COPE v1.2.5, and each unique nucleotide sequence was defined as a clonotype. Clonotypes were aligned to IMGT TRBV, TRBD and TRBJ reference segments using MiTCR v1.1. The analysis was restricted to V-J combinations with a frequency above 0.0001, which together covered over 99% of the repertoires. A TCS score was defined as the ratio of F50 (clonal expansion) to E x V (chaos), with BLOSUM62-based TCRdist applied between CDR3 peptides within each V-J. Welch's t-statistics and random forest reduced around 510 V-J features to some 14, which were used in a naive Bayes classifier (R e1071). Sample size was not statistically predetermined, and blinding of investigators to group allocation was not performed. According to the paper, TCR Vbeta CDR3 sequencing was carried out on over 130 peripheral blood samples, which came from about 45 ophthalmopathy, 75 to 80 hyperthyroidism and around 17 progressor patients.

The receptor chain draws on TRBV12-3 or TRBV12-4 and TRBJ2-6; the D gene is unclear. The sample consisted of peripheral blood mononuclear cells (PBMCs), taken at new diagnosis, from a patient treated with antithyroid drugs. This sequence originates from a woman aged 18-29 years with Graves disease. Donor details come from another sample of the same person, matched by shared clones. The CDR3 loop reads CASSSGSGANVLTF. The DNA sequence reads TGTGCCAGCAGTTCGGGCTCTGGGGCCAACGTCCTGACTTTC.